This T cell receptor (beta chain) was recovered during a study of cytomegalovirus exposure and HLA in healthy donors. Whole-study findings and limits: Later analysis suggested links between common viral pathogens and several top significant clusters. Relative to the approximately 660-donor mean, N-insertions were reportedly fewer in an Asian-associated ancestry cluster in a later analysis.

PCR primers comprised 60 Vbeta and 13 Jbeta primers. Only in-frame clones appear in the TCRdb table, and some are missing; sequencing was by immunoSEQ multiplex PCR. The sample yields about 98,000 clones, around 83% seen once. A note on this clone: What it binds is not known.

This receptor was taken from a female donor in good health and CMV-seropositive. Specimen: PBMCs.

In DNA form, the CDR3 reads TGTGCCAGCAGCTTACAGGGTAAGCCTTACGAGCAGTACTTC. Encoded protein: CASSLQGKPYEQYF. V and J are TRBV6-1 and TRBJ2-7; a possible D gene is TRBD1 (6 bases). V lost 6 bases, J lost 4 bases, and 16 bases lay in between. The CDR3 runs 14 residues. CDR1 MNHNS and CDR2 SASEGT come from the germline V gene.